This T cell receptor (beta chain) came from a study of CD4 T cells in relation to SARS-CoV-2 and coronaviruses. The V end was cut by 5 bases, the J end by 0 bases, with 11 bases between. The CDR3 is 16 amino acids. Germline V gene lookup returns CDR1 SGHTA and CDR2 FQGTGA. Repertoires were generated with immunoSEQ multiplex PCR, while TCRdb's copy carries only in-frame clones and drops some. The sample includes tens of thousands of clones, 80% to 90% of them seen just once. The chain couples TRBV7-3 to TRBJ2-6, with D possibly TRBD2 on 7 matching bases. The specimen was memory CD4+ T cells from PBMCs. This receptor was identified in an adult with COVID-19. CDR3 region: CASSLGGGSGANVLTF. As DNA, the CDR3 is TGTGCCAGCAGCCTAGGGGGGGGCTCTGGGGCCAACGTCCTGACTTTC. The complete variable domain, with remaining parts taken from reference TRBV7-3 and TRBJ2-6, reads GAGVSQTPSNKVTEKGKYVELRCDPISGHTALYWYRQSLGQGPEFLIYFQGTGAADDSGLPNDRFFAVRPEGSVSTLKIQRTERGDSAVYLCASSLGGGSGANVLTFGAGSRLTVL.